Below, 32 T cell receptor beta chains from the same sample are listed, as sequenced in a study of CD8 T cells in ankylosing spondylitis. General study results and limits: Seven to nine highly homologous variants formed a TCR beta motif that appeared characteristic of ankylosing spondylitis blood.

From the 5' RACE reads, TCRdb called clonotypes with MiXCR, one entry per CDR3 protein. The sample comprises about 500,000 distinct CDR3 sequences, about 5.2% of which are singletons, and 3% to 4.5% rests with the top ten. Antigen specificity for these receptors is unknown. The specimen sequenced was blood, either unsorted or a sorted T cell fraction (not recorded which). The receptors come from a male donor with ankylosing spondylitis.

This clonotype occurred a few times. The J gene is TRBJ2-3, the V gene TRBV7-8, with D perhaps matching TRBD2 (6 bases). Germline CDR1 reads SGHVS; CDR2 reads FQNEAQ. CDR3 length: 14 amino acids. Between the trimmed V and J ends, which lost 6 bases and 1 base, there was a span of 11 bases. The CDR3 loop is CASRKREGTDTQYF. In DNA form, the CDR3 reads TGTGCCAGCAGAAAAAGGGAGGGCACAGATACGCAGTATTTT.

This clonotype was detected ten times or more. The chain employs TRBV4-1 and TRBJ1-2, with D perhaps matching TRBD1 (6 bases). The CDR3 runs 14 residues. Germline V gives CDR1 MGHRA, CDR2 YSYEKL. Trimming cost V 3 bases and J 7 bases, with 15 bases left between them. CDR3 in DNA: TGCGCCAGCAGCCAGGCGACAGGATTAGTTGGCTACACCTTC. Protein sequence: CASSQATGLVGYTF.

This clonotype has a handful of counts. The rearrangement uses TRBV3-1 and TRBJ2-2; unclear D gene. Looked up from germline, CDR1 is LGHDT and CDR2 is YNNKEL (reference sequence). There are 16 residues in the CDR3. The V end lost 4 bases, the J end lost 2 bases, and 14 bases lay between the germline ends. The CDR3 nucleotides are TGTGCCAGCAGCCTATTAACCGTCGATAACACCGGGGAGCTGTTTTTT. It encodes CASSLLTVDNTGELFF.

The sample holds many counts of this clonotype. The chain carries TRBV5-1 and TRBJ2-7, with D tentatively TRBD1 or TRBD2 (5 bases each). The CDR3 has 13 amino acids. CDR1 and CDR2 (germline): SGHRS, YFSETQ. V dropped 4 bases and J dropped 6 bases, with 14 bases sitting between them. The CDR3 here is CASSNRDEGEQYF. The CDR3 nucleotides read TGCGCCAGCAGCAACCGGGACGAAGGCGAGCAGTACTTC.

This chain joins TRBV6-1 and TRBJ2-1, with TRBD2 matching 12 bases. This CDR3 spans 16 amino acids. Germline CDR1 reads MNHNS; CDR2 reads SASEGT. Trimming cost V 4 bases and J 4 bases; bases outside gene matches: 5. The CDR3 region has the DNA TGTGCCAGCAGTGGACTAGCGGGAGCTAATTACAATGAGCAGTTCTTC. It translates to CASSGLAGANYNEQFF.

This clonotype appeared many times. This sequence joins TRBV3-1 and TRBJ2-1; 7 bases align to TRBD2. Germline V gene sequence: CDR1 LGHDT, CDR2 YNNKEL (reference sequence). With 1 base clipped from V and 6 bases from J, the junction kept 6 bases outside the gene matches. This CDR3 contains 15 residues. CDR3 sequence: CASSQVSGLLNEQFF. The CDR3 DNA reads TGTGCCAGCAGCCAAGTTAGCGGGTTGCTCAATGAGCAGTTCTTC.

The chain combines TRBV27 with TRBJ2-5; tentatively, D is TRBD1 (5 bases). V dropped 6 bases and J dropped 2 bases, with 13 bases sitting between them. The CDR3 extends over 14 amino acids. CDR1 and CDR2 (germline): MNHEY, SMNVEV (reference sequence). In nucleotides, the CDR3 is TGTGCCAGCAGGCCCGTAAACAGGCAAGAGACCCAGTACTTC. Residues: CASRPVNRQETQYF.

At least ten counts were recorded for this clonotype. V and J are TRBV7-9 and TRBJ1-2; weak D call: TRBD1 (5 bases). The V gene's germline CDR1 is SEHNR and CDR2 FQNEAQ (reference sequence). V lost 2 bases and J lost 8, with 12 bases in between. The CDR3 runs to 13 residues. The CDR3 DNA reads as TGTGCCAGCAGCTTACGTGACGGGACCGGCTACACCTTC. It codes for CASSLRDGTGYTF.

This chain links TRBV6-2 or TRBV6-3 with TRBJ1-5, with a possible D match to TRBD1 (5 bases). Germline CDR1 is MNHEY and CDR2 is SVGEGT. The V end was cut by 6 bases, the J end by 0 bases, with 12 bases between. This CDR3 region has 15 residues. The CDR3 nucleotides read TGTGCCAGCAGCAATAGGGGAGCTAGCAATCAGCCCCAGCATTTT. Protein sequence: CASSNRGASNQPQHF.

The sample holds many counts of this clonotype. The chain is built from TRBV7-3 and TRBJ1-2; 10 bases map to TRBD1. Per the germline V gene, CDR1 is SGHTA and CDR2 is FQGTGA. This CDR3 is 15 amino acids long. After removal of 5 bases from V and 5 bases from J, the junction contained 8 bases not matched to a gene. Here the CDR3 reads CASSPQGTGVYGYTF. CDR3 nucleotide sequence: TGTGCCAGCAGCCCACAAGGGACAGGGGTGTATGGCTACACCTTC.

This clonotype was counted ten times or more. The CDR3 DNA sequence: TGCGCCAGCAGCCAAGTCAGGTACAATGAGCAGTTCTTC. Translating gives CASSQVRYNEQFF. The chain links TRBV4-3 to TRBJ2-1; the D is unclear. The V gene lost 1 base and the J gene lost 4 bases, with 5 bases spanning the gap. Germline values: CDR1 LGHNA, CDR2 YSLEER. This CDR3 is 13 amino acids long.

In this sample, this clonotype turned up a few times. This chain's CDR3 is CSVITATTEAFF. As DNA, the CDR3 is TGCAGCGTGATTACAGCGACTACTGAAGCTTTCTTT. The genes are TRBV29-1 and TRBJ1-1; D uncertain. V was cut by 6 bases and J by 5 bases, with 13 bases left in between. The germline gives CDR1 SQVTM, CDR2 ANQGSEA. The length of the CDR3 is 12 residues.

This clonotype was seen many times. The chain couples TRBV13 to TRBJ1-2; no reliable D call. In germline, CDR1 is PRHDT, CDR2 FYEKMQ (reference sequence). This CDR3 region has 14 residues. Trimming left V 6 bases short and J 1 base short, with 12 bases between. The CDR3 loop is CASRRTAGNYGYTF. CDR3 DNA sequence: TGTGCCAGCAGGCGGACGGCTGGTAACTATGGCTACACCTTC.

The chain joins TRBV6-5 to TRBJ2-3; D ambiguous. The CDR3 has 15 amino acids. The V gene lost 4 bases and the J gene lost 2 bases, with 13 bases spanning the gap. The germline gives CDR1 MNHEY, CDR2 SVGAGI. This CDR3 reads CASSFGPPLTDTQYF. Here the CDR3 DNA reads TGTGCCAGCAGTTTCGGACCTCCCCTCACAGATACGCAGTATTTT.

CDR3 nucleotide sequence: TGTGCCAGCAGTTACCGCAAAGAGACCCAGTACTTC. Residues: CASSYRKETQYF. This chain connects TRBV6-2 or TRBV6-3 to TRBJ2-5; the D is unclear. CDR1 is MNHEY, CDR2 SVGEGT, per germline. Trimming cost V 2 bases and J 3 bases, with 4 bases left between them. CDR3 length: 12 residues.

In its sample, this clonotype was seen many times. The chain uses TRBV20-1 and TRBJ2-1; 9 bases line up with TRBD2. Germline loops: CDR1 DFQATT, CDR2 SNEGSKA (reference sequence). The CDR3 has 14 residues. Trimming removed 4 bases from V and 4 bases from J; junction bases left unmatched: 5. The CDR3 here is CSATKTSGYNEQFF. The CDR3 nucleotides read TGCAGTGCTACGAAGACTAGCGGTTACAATGAGCAGTTCTTC.

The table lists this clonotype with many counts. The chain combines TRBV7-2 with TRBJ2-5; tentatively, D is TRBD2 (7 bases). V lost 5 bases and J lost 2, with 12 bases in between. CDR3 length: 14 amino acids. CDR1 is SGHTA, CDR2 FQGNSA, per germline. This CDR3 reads CASSQRGGQETQYF. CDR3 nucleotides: TGTGCCAGCAGCCAAAGGGGGGGACAAGAGACCCAGTACTTC.

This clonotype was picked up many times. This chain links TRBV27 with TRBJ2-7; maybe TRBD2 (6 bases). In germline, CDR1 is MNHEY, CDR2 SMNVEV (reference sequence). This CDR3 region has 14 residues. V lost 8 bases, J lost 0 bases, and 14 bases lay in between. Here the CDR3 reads CASRPAGFSYEQYF. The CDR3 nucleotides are TGTGCCAGCCGCCCGGCGGGGTTCTCCTACGAGCAGTACTTC.

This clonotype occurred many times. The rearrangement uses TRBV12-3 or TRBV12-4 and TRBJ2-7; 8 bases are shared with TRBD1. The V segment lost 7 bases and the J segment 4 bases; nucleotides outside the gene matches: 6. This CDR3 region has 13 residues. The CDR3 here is CASNQGANYEQYF. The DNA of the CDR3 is TGTGCCAGCAATCAGGGGGCGAATTACGAGCAGTACTTC.

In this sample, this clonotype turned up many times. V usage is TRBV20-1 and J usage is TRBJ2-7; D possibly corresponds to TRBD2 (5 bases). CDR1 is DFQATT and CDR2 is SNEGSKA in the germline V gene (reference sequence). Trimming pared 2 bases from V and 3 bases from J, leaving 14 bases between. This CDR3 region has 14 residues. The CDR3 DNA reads TGCAGTGCTAGACGCGGGCCGGGGTACTACGAGCAGTACTTC. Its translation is CSARRGPGYYEQYF.

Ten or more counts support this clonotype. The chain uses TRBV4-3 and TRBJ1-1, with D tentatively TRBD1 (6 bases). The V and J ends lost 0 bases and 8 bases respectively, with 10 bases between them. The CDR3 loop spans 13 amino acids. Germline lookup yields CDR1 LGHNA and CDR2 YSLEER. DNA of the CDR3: TGCGCCAGCAGCCAAGATCGGACAGACGAAGCTTTCTTT. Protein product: CASSQDRTDEAFF.

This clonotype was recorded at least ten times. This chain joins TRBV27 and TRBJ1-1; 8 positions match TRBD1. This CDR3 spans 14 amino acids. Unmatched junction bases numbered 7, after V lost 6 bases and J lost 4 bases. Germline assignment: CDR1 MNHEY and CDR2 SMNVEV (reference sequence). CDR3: CASSTGGRGTEAFF. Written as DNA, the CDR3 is TGTGCCAGCAGCACAGGGGGACGAGGCACTGAAGCTTTCTTT.

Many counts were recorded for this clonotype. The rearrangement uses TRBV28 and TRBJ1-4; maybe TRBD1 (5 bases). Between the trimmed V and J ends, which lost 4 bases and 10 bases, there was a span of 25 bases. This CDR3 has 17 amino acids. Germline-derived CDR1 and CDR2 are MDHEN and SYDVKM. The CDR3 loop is CASSSSRRGLFGRKLFF. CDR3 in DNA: TGTGCCAGCAGTTCCTCTAGAAGGGGACTTTTCGGTCGAAAACTGTTTTTT.

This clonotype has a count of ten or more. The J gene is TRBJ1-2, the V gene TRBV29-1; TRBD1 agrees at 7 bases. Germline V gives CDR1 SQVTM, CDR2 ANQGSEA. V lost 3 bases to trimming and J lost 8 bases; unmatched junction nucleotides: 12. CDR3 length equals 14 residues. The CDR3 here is CSVDFTGDGVGYTF. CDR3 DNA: TGCAGCGTTGATTTCACAGGGGATGGTGTAGGCTACACCTTC.

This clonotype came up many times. CDR3 in DNA: TGTGCCAGCAGCCCCCAGGCGGGGAACACTGAAGCTTTCTTT. Encoded protein: CASSPQAGNTEAFF. J is TRBJ1-1 and V is TRBV12-3 or TRBV12-4; no reliable D call. CDR3 size: 14 residues. Trimming took off 6 bases at V and 1 base at J, with 12 bases between the two ends.

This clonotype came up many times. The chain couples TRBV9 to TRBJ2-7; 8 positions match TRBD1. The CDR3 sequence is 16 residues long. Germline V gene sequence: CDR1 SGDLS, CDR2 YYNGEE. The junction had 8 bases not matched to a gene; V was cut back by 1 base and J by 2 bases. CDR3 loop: CASSVSGQGAPYEQYF. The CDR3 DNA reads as TGTGCCAGCAGCGTATCGGGGCAGGGGGCTCCCTACGAGCAGTACTTC.

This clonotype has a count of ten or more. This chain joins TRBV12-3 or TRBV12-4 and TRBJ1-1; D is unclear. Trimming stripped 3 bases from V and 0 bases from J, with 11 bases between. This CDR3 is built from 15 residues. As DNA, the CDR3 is TGTGCCAGCAGTTTCCCGCGGCGGATGAACACTGAAGCTTTCTTT. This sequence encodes CASSFPRRMNTEAFF.

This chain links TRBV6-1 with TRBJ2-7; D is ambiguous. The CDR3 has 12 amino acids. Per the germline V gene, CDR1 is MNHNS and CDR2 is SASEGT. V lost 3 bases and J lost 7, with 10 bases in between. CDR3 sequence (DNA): TGTGCCAGCAGTGAGAAGTTTTGGGAGCAGTACTTC. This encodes CASSEKFWEQYF.

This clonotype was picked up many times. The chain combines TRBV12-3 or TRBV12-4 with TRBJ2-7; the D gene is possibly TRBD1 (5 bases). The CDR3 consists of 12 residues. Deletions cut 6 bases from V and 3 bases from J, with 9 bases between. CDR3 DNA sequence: TGTGCCAGCAGGGCAGGGAACTACGAGCAGTACTTC. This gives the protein CASRAGNYEQYF.

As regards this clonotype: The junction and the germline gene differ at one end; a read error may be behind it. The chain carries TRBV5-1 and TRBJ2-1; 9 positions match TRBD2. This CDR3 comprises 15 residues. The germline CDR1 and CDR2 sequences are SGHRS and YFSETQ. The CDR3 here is CASSFNSGSRDELFF. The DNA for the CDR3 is TGCGCCAGCAGCTTCAATAGCGGGAGTCGTGATGAGCTGTTCTTC.

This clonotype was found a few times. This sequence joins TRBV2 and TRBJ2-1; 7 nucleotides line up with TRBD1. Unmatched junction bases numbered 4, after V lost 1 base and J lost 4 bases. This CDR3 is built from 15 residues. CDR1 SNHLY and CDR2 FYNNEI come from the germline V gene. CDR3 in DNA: TGTGCCAGCAGTGAAGTGACAGGGAATTACAATGAGCAGTTCTTC. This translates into CASSEVTGNYNEQFF.

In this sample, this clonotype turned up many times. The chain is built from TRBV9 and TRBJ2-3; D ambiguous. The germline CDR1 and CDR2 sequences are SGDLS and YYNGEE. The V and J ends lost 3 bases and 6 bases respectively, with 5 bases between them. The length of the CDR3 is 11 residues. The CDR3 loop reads CASSGHDTQYF. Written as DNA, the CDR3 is TGTGCCAGCAGCGGACATGATACGCAGTATTTT.